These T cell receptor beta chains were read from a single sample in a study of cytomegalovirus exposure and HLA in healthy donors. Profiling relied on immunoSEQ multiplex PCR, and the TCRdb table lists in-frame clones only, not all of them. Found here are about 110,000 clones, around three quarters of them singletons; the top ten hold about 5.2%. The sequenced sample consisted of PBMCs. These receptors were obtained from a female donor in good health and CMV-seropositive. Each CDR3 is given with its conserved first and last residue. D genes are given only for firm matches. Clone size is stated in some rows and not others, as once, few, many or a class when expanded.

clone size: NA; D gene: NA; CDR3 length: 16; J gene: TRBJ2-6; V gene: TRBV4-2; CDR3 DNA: TGTGCCAGCAGCCAAGGGTTCAGCTCTGGGGCCAACGTCCTGACTTTC; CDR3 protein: CASSQGFSSGANVLTF
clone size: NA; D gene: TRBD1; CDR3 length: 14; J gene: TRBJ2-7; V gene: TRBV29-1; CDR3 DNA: TGCAGCGTTGAATACAGGGGAAAACCCTACGAGCAGTACTTC; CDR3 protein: CSVEYRGKPYEQYF
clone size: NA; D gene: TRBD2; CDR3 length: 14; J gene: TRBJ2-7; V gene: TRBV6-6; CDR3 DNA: TGTGCCAGCAGTGCTCCGGGAGGAGCGAACGAGCAGTACTTC; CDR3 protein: CASSAPGGANEQYF
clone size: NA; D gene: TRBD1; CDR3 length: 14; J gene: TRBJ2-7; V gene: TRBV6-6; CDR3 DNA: TGTGCCAGCAGGTTCCGGGACAGAGCCTACGAGCAGTACTTC; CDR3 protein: CASRFRDRAYEQYF
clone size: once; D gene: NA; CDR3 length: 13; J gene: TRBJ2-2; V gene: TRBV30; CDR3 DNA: TGTGCCTGGAGTCCGACTAGCACCGGGGAGCTGTTTTTT; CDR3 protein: CAWSPTSTGELFF
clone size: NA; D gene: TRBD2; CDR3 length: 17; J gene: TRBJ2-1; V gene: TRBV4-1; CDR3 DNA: TGCGCCAGCAGCCAAGATCCAAGGACTAGCGGCTACAATGAGCAGTTCTTC; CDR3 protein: CASSQDPRTSGYNEQFF
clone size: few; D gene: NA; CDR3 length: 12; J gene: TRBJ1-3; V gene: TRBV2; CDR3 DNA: TGTGCCAGCAGTGAAGAGGGGTACACCATATATTTT; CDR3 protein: CASSEEGYTIYF
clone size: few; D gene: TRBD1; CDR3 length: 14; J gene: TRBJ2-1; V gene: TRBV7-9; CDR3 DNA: TGTGCCAGCCCCGGGACAGGGTTCTACAATGAGCAGTTCTTC; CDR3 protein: CASPGTGFYNEQFF
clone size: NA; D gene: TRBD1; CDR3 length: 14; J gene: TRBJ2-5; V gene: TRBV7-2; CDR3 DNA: TGTGCCAGCAGCCTAGGACAGGGCCAAGAGACCCAGTACTTC; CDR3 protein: CASSLGQGQETQYF
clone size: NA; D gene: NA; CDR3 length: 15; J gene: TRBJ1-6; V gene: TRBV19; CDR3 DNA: TGTGCCAGTGCCCGCTCCGGCCAGGGCGATTCACCCCTCCACTTT; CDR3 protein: CASARSGQGDSPLHF
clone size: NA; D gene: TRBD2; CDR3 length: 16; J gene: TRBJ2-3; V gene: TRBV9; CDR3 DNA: TGTGCCAGCAGCCTCCGCGGGGGGGTTAGCACAGATACGCAGTATTTT; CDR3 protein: CASSLRGGVSTDTQYF
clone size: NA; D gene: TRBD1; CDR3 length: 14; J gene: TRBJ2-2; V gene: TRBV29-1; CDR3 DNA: TGCAGCGCATCCGACAGGGTGGGCACCGGGGAGCTGTTTTTT; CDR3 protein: CSASDRVGTGELFF
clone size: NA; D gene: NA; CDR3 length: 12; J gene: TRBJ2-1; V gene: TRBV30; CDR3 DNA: TGTGCCTGGACCCGCGGTGAAAATGAGCAGTTCTTC; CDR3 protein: CAWTRGENEQFF
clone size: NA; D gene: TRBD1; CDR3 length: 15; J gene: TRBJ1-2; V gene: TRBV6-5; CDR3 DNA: TGTGCCAGCAGGACACGGGACAGGGCATTATATGGCTACACCTTC; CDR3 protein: CASRTRDRALYGYTF
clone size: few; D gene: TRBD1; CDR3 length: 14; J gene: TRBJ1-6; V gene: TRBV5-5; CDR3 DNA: TGTGCCAGCGGATTCACAGGGGCGGGTTCACCCCTCCACTTT; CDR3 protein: CASGFTGAGSPLHF
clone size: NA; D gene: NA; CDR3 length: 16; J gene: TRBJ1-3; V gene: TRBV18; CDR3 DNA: TGTGCCAGCTCACGGGACTCCGTACACTCTGGAAACACCATATATTTT; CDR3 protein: CASSRDSVHSGNTIYF
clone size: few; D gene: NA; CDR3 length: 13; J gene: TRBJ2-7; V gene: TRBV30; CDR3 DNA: TGTGCCTGGGCCGGGATCGCAAAAGGCGAGCAGTACTTC; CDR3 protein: CAWAGIAKGEQYF
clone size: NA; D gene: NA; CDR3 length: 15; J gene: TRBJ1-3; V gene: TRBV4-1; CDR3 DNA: TGCGCCAGCAGCCAAGACAGGGGACCCGGAAACACCATATATTTT; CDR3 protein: CASSQDRGPGNTIYF
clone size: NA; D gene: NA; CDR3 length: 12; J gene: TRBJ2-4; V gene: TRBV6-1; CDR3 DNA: TGTGCCAGCAGTGAGACGGGAAACATTCGGTACTTC; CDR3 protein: CASSETGNIRYF
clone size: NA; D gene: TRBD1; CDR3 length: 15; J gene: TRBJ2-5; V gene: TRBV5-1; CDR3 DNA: TGCGCCAGCAGCTTGGGGGGACAGGCGGCATCGACCCAGTACTTC; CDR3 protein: CASSLGGQAASTQYF
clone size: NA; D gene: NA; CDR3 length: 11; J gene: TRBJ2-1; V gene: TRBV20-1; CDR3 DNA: TGCAGTGCCGTAGCCGCCAATGAGCAGTTCTTC; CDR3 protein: CSAVAANEQFF
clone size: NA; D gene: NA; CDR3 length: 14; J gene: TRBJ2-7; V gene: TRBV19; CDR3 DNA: TGTGCCAGTAGGATTGGGCAGGGCTCCTACGAGCAGTACTTC; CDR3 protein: CASRIGQGSYEQYF
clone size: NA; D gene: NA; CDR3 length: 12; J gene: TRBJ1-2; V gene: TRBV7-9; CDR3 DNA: TGTTCCTGCCCCCTGGGGGCACTAGACTACACCTTC; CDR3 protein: CSCPLGALDYTF
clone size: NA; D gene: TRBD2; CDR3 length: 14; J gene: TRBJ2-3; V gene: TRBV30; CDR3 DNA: TGTGCCGGGGTACGGCGGGGGGGCCGAGATACGCAGTATTTT; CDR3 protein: CAGVRRGGRDTQYF
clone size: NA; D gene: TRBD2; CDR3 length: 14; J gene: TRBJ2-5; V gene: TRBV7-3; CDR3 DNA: TGTGCCAGCAGCTTCGCAGGGAGGGGAGAGACCCAGTACTTC; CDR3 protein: CASSFAGRGETQYF
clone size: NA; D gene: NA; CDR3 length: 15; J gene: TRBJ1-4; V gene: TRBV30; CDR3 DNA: TGTGCCTGGAGTGCGGGGACTGCAACTAATGAAAAACTGTTTTTT; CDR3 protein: CAWSAGTATNEKLFF
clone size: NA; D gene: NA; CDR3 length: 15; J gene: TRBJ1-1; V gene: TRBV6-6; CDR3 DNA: TGTGCCAGCGGTCCTAAAAGCCAAATGAACACTGAAGCTTTCTTT; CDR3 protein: CASGPKSQMNTEAFF
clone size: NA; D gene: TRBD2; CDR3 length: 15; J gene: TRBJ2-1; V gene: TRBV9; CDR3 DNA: TGTGCCAGCAGCGTAGCAGGGCGGGAGGGGAATGAGCAGTTCTTC; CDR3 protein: CASSVAGREGNEQFF
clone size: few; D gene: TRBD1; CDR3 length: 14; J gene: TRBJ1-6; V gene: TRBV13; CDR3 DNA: TGTGCCAGCACCCTCGACAGGGAACAATCACCCCTCCACTTT; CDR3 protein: CASTLDREQSPLHF
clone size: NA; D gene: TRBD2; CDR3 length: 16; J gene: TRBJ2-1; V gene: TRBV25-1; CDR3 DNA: TGTGCCAGCAGTGATCGGACTAGCGGGAGCTACAATGAGCAGTTCTTC; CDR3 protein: CASSDRTSGSYNEQFF
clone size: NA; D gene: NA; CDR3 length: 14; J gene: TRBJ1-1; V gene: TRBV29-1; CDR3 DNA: TGCAGCGTTAGACCCCGACAGGCGAACACTGAAGCTTTCTTT; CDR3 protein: CSVRPRQANTEAFF
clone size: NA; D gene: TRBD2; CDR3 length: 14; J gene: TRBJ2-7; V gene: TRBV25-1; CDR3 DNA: TGTGCCAGCAGTGAAGCGGGAGGTACCTACGAGCAGTACTTC; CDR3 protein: CASSEAGGTYEQYF
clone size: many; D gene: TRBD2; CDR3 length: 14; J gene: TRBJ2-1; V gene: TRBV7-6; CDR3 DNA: TGTGCCAGCAGCCGCAGCGGGAGATACAATGAGCAGTTCTTC; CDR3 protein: CASSRSGRYNEQFF
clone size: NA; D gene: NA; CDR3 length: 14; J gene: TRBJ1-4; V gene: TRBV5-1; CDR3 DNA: TGCGCCAGCAGAACAGGCCCCGAAAATGAAAAACTGTTTTTT; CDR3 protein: CASRTGPENEKLFF
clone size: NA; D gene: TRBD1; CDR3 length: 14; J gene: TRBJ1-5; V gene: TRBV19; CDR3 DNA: TGTGCCAGTAAGCTGACAGGGCTCGATCAGCCCCAGCATTTT; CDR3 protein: CASKLTGLDQPQHF
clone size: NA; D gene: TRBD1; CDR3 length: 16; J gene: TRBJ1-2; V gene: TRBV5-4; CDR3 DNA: TGTGCCAGCAGCGGGCCCCGGGACAGCCTATGGGGTGGCTACACCTTC; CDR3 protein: CASSGPRDSLWGGYTF